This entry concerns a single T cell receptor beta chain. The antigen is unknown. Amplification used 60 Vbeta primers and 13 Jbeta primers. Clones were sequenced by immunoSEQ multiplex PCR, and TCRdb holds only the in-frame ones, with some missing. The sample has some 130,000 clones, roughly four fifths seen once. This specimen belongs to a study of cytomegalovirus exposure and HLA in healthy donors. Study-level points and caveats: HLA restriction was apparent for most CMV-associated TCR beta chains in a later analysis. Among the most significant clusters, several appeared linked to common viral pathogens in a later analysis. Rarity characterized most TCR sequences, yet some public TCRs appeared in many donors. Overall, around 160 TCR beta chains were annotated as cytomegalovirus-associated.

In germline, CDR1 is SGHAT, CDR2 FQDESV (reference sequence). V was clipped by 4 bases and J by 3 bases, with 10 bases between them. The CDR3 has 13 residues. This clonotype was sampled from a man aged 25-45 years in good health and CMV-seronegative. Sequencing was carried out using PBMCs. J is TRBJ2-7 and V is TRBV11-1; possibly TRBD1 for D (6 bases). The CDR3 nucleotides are TGTGCCAGCAGCTCAACAGGGAACTACGAGCAGTACTTC. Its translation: CASSSTGNYEQYF.